The 9 T cell receptor beta chains listed next were all sequenced from one sample in a study of tumor-infiltrating lymphocytes in primary liver carcinoma. TCR beta cDNA came from about 0.45 ug total RNA, primed with a constant-region primer. ARM-PCR, slightly modified, supplied the TCR beta libraries through three nested multiplex PCR rounds. TRBV1-TRBV30 forward primers paired with a C-beta reverse primer were used in the first two PCR rounds, which ran approximately 10 cycles each. Via MiXCR, TCRdb re-called the multiplex PCR reads, giving one row per CDR3 protein. Of approximately 190,000 distinct CDR3 sequences in the sample, 70% to 90% were seen once. Co-extracting RNA and DNA was done with roughly 17-31 mg of unsorted bulk tissue as input. Sequences were obtained from tumor tissue from primary liver carcinoma. The receptors shown here come from a man aged 35 to 55 with primary liver carcinoma and hepatitis B virus infection.

On this clonotype: Compared with germline, one end of the junction differs, possibly owing to a read error. The rearrangement joins TRBV6-1 to TRBJ1-5, with no clear D. Germline V gene data show CDR1 as MNHNS and CDR2 as SASEGT. The CDR3 has 14 residues. The chain's CDR3 is CASSEQREKAPQDF. DNA of the CDR3: TGTGCCAGCAGTGAGCAGAGGGAAAAGGCGCCCCAGGATTTT.

Note on this clonotype: At one boundary the junction diverges from the germline segment, which might be a read error. The chain joins TRBV11-2 to TRBJ2-7, with 9 bases aligning to TRBD2. CDR3 size: 16 residues. In germline, CDR1 is SGHAT, CDR2 FQNNGV. The CDR3 reads CASSLWTSEVSYEHYF. In DNA, the CDR3 is TGTGCCAGCAGCTTGTGGACTAGCGAGGTCTCCTACGAGCACTACTTC.

On this clonotype: A much larger clone is a single base away; this may be a read error. The chain couples TRBV5-4 to TRBJ2-5; D may be TRBD1 (5 bases). CDR1 and CDR2 (germline): SGHNT, YYREEE (reference sequence). The CDR3 spans 14 residues. CDR3 nucleotide sequence: TGTGTCAGCAGCACACCGACAGATAGTGAGACCCAGTACTTC. It encodes CVSSTPTDSETQYF.

V is TRBV11-1 and J is TRBJ2-1; 7 bases agree with TRBD2. This CDR3 contains 16 residues. Trimming at V came to 0 bases and at J to 4 bases, leaving 6 bases not matched to a gene. CDR1 is SGHAT and CDR2 is FQDESV in the germline V gene (reference sequence). CDR3 coding DNA: TGTGCCAGCAGCTTAGCGAAACGGGGGGTATACAATGAGCAGTTCTTC. This sequence encodes CASSLAKRGVYNEQFF.

CDR3 in amino acids: CSVEGGRRGQFF. The CDR3 nucleotides are TGCAGCGTTGAGGGGGGAAGGCGCGGGCAGTTCTTC. The chain uses TRBV29-1 and TRBJ2-1; possible D gene TRBD2, 6 bases. Trimming took 3 bases from V and 12 from J, leaving 15 bases between them. This CDR3 comprises 12 residues. CDR1 SQVTM and CDR2 ANQGSEA come from the germline V gene.

Notes on this clonotype: One end of the junction varies from germline; a read error may be responsible. The rearrangement joins TRBV6-1 to TRBJ2-1; TRBD2 matches 13 bases. The CDR3 is 15 amino acids. From germline, CDR1 is MNHNS and CDR2 SASEGT. In DNA form, the CDR3 reads TGTGCCAGCAGAGGGGGACTAGCGGGGCATTATGAGCAATTCTTC. Translating it yields CASRGGLAGHYEQFF.

Turning to this clonotype: A much larger clone lies one base from this, so it may be a read error. The gene calls are TRBV7-9 and TRBJ2-7; D is unresolved. Germline CDR1 is SEHNR and CDR2 is FQNEAQ (reference sequence). This CDR3 is built from 17 residues. As DNA, the CDR3 is TGTGCCGGCAGCTTAGGGCTCGGCAACCGTTCTCCCTACGAGCAGTACTTC. It encodes CAGSLGLGNRSPYEQYF.

Remarks on this clonotype: At one end, the junction sequence differs from germline, possibly due to a read error. J is TRBJ2-6 and V is TRBV11-2, with 8 bases that match TRBD1. The CDR3 covers 21 residues. Germline CDR1 is SGHAT and CDR2 is FQNNGV. CDR3: CPSSMGGDRGISLSGVNVLTF. CDR3 coding DNA: TGTCCCAGTAGCATGGGGGGAGACAGGGGCATTTCCCTCTCTGGGGTCAACGTCCTGACTTTC.

To note about this clonotype: The junction departs from germline at one end; a sequencing error may be responsible. This chain links TRBV5-1 with TRBJ2-1; the D gene is possibly TRBD2 (6 bases). The CDR3 length is 17 residues. Germline V gives CDR1 SGHRS, CDR2 YFSETQ. The CDR3: CASSHGGGGILVNEQFF. The CDR3 DNA reads as TGCGCCAGCAGCCACGGAGGAGGCGGGATTCTTGTTAATGAGCAATTCTTC.